This T cell receptor beta chain originates from a study of T cells in Graves' hyperthyroidism and ophthalmopathy. This clonotype was seen repeatedly, ten times or more. Antigen specificity is unknown. With 5 bases clipped from V and 0 bases from J, the junction kept 3 bases outside the gene matches. Germline lookup yields CDR1 LNHDA and CDR2 SQIVND (reference sequence). The CDR3 runs 15 residues. Study outcomes and limitations: Appearing also in blood were most of the thyroid clonotypes expanded above 0.001.

TCR beta CDR3 sequences were amplified from RNA transcripts. In the first-round RT-PCR of the TCR CDR3, the HTBI primer set was used. MiXCR was run by TCRdb on the multiplex PCR reads, yielding one entry per CDR3 protein. The data contain around 350,000 distinct CDR3 sequences, 15% to 20% of them singletons. What was sequenced was blood. This chain uses TRBV19 with TRBJ1-5, with 8 nucleotides matching TRBD1. This sequence was found in a woman aged 25 to 45 with Graves' hyperthyroidism that later progressed to Graves' ophthalmopathy. In DNA form, the CDR3 reads TGTGCCAGTAGTGGACAGGGTAATAGCAATCAGCCCCAGCATTTT. The encoded protein is CASSGQGNSNQPQHF.